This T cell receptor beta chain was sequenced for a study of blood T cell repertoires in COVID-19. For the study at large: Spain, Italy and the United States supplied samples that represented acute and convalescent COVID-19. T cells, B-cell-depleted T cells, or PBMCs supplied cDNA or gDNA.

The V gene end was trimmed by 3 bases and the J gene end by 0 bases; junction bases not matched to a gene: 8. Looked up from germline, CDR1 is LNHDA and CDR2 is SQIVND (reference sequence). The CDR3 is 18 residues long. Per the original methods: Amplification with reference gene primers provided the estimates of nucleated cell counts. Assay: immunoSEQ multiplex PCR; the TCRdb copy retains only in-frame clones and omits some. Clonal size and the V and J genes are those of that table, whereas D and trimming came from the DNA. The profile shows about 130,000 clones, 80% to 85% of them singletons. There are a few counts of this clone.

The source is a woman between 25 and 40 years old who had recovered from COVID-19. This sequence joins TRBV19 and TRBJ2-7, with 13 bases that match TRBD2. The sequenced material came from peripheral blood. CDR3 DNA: TGTGCCAGTAGTATCGGGACTAGCGGGGTTGCCACCTCCTACGAGCAGTACTTC. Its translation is CASSIGTSGVATSYEQYF.